Below, 2 T cell receptor delta chains from the same sample are listed, as sequenced in a study of γδ T cells in repeated Plasmodium falciparum infection (dated by TCRdb to 2020 to 2023). For bulk TCR repertoire analysis, Vgamma9/Vdelta2+ and Vdelta2-negative gammadelta T cell populations were flow-sorted out of peripheral blood mononuclear cells. The method was multiplex PCR. The data were produced on an Illumina MiSeq. TCRdb reprocessed the public reads with the caller CATT; rows with the same DNA were merged afterwards. This sample is represented by 50,000 to 65,000 delta-chain clones; approximately 1.5% of them were singletons. The top ten constitute over 12% of the sample. Sequencing input: gamma-delta T cells from blood. The receptors derive from a pool of human donors (malaria-infected and uninfected, not separated).

This clone was seen repeatedly, ten times or more. TCRdb attributes to this sequence the protein of a much larger clone, which differs from the DNA translation at residue 6; a read error is likely, and the protein displayed is translated from the DNA. The V and J genes are TRDV1 and TRDJ1; 8 bases fit TRDD3. The germline CDR1 and CDR2 sequences are TSWWSYY and QGS. This CDR3 has 15 amino acids. With V trimmed by 1 base and J by 7 bases, 8 bases remained unmatched. For the CDR3, the DNA is TGTGCTCTTGGGGAACCAGGAGGGATACGCATTAAACTCATCTTT. As protein: CALGEPGGIRIKLIF.

A remark on this clone: A read error likely explains why the TCRdb protein, taken from a much larger clone, differs from this DNA's translation at residue 4; the protein shown is translated from the DNA. The V call is TRDV1, the J call TRDJ1, with 10 positions matching TRDD3. The CDR3 spans 21 residues. Germline-derived CDR1 and CDR2 are TSWWSYY and QGS. CDR3 in DNA: TGTGCTCTTGAGGAAAAACGGCGTTGTTCTGGGGGATATGAAGGAACTTATAAACTCATCTTT. Translating gives CALEEKRRCSGGYEGTYKLIF.